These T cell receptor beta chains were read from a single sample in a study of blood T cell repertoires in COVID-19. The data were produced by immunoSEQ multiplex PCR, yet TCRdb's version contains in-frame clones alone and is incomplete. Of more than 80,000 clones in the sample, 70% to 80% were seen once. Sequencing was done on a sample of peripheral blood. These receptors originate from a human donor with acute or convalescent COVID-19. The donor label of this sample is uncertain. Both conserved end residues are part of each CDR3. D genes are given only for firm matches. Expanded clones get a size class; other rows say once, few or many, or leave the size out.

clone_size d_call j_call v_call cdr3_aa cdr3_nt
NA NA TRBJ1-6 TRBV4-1 CASSQDMRTLHSPLHF TGCGCCAGCAGCCAAGATATGAGGACATTACATTCACCCCTCCACTTT
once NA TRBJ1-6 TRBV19 CASFPGQGKNSPLHF TGTGCCAGTTTCCCGGGGCAGGGGAAAAATTCACCCCTCCACTTT
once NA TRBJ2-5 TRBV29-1 CSARTEETQYF TGCAGCGCTCGGACAGAGGAGACCCAGTACTTC
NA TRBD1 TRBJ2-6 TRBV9 CASSPRTGDTYSGANVLTF TGTGCCAGCAGCCCAAGGACAGGGGATACGTACTCTGGGGCCAACGTCCTGACTTTC
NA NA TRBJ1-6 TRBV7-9 CASSPEGVAPLHF TGTGCCAGCAGCCCCGAGGGAGTCGCACCCCTCCACTTT
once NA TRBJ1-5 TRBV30 CAWSDWGPPGNQPQHF TGTGCCTGGAGTGATTGGGGCCCACCGGGCAATCAGCCCCAGCATTTT
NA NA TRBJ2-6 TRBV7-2 CASSLEIGAGSGANVLTF TGTGCCAGCAGCTTAGAGATAGGTGCAGGCTCTGGGGCCAACGTCCTGACTTTC
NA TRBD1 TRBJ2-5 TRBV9 CASSTGTGSETQYF TGTGCCAGCAGCACAGGGACAGGGTCAGAGACCCAGTACTTC
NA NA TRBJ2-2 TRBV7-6 CASSPRAGGSGELFF TGTGCCAGCAGCCCTCGGGCAGGGGGGTCCGGGGAGCTGTTTTTT
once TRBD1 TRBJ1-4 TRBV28 CASSLALTGGREKLFF TGTGCCAGCAGTTTAGCCTTGACAGGGGGCCGGGAAAAACTGTTTTTT